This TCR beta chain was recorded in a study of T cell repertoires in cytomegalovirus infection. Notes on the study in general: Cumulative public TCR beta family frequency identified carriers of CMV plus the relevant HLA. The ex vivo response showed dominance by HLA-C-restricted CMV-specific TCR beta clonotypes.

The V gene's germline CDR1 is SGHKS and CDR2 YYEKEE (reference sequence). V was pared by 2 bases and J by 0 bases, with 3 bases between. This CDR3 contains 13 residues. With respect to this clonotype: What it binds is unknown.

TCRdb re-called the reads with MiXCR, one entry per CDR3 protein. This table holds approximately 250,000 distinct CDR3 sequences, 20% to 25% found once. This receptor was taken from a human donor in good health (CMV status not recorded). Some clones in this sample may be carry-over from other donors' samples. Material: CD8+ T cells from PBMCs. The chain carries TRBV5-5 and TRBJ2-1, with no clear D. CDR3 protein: CASSFPSYNEQFF. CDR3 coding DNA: TGTGCCAGCAGCTTCCCCTCCTACAATGAGCAGTTCTTC.